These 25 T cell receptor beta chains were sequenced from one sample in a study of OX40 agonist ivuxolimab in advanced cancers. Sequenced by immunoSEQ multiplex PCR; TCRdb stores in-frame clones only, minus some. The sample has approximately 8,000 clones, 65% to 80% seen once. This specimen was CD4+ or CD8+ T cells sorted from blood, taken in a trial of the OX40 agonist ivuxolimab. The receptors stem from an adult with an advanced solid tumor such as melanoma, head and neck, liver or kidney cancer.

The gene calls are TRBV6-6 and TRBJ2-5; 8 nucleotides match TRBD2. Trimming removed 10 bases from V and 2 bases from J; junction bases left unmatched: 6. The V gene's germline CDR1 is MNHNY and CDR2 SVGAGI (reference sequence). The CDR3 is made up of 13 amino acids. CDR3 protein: CAISGGLQETQYF. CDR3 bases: TGTGCCATCAGCGGGGGCCTTCAAGAGACCCAGTACTTC.

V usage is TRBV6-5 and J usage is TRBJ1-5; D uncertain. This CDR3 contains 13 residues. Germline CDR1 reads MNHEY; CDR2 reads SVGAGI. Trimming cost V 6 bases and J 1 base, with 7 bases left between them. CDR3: CASRVKSNQPQHF. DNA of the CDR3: TGTGCCAGCAGGGTGAAGAGCAATCAGCCCCAGCATTTT.

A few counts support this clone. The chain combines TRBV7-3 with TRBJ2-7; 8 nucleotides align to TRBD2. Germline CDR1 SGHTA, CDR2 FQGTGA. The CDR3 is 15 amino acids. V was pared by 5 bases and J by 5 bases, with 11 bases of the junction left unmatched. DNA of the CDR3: TGTGCCAGCAGCCCGGCCGGGGGGGCAGTCCACGAGCAGTACTTC. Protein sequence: CASSPAGGAVHEQYF.

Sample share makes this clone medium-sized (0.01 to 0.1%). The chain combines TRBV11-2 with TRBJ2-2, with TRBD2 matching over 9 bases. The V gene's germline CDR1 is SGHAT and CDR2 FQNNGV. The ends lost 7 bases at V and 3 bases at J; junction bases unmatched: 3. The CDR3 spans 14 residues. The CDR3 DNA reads TGTGCCAGCACCCTAGCGGGGTACACCGGGGAGCTGTTTTTT. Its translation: CASTLAGYTGELFF.

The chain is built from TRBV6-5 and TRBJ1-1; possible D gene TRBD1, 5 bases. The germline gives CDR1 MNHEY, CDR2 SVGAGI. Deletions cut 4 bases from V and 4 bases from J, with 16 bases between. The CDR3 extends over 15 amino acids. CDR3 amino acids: CASSSNRFMSTEAFF. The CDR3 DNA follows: TGTGCCAGCAGTTCCAACAGGTTCATGAGCACTGAAGCTTTCTTT.

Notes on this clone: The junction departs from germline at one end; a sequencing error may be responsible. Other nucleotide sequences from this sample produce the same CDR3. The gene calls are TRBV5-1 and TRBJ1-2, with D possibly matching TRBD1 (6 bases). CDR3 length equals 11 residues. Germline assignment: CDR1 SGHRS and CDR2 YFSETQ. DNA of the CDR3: TGCGCCAGCAGCGGGGACAATGGTTACACCTTC. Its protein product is CASSGDNGYTF.

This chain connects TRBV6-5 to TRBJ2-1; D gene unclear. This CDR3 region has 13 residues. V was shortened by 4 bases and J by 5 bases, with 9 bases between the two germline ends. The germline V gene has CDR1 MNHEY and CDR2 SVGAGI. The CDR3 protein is CASSSIGDNEQFF. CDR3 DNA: TGTGCCAGCAGTTCCATCGGAGACAATGAGCAGTTCTTC.

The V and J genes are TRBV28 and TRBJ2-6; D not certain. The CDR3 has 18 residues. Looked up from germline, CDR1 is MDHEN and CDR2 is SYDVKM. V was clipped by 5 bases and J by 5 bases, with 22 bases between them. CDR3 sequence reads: CASSIVNLTQSRANVLTF. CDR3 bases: TGTGCCAGCAGTATCGTTAATCTGACACAAAGTCGGGCCAACGTCCTGACTTTC.

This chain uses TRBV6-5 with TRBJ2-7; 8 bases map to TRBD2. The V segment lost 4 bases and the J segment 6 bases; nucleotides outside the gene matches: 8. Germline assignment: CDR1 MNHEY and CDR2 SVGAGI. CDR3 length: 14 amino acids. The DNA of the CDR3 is TGTGCCAGCAGTTCGGGGGGGCCCTCAAGCGAGCAGTACTTC. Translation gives CASSSGGPSSEQYF.

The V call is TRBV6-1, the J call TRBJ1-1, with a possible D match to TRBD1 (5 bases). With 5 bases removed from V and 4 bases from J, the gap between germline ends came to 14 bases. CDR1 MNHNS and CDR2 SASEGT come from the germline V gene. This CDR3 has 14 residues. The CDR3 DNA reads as TGTGCCAGCAGTCACGACAGCCCGAGCACTGAAGCTTTCTTT. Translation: CASSHDSPSTEAFF.

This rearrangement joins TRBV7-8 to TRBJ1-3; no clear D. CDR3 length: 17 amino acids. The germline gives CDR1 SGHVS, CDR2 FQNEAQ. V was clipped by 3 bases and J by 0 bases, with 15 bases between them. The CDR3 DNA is TGTGCCAGCAGCTTGAGTGTGGGAGCTCCCTCTGGAAACACCATATATTTT. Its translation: CASSLSVGAPSGNTIYF.

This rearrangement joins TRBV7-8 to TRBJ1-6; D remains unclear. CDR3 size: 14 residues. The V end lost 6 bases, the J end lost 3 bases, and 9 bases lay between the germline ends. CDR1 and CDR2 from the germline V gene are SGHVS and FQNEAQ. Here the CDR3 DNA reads TGTGCCAGCAGTGGGCGGATCTATAATTCACCCCTCCACTTT. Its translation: CASSGRIYNSPLHF.

The CDR3 spells CASSLGTSGAWGEQFF. As DNA, the CDR3 is TGCGCCAGCAGCCTAGGGACTAGCGGGGCTTGGGGTGAGCAGTTCTTC. The rearrangement uses TRBV4-3 and TRBJ2-1; 13 nucleotides agree with TRBD2. Losses at the gene ends were 4 bases for V and 9 bases for J; bases not matched to a gene: 9. The CDR3 extends over 16 amino acids. The germline V gene has CDR1 LGHNA and CDR2 YSLEER.

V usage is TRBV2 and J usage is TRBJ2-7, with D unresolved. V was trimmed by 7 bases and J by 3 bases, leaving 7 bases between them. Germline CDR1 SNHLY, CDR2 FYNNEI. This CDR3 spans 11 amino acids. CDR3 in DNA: TGTGCCAGCAAGCCAGTCTACGAGCAGTACTTC. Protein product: CASKPVYEQYF.

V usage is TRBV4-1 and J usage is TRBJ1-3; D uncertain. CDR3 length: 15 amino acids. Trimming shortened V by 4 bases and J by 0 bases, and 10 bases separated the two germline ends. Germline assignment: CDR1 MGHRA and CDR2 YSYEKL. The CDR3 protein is CASSRYENSGNTIYF. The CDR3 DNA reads TGCGCCAGCAGCCGATATGAGAACTCTGGAAACACCATATATTTT.

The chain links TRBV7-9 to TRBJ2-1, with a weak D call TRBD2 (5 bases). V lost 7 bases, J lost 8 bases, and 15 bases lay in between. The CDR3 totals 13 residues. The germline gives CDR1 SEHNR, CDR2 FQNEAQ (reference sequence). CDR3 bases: TGTGCCAGCATCCCCGCTGTTAGCGATGAGCAGTTCTTC. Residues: CASIPAVSDEQFF.

CDR3 sequence reads: CASSQTTGRSSYNEQFF. The CDR3 DNA is TGCGCCAGCAGCCAAACGACAGGGCGAAGCTCCTACAATGAGCAGTTCTTC. The chain combines TRBV4-1 with TRBJ2-1, with 7 bases aligning to TRBD1. Germline assignment: CDR1 MGHRA and CDR2 YSYEKL. The J segment lost 0 bases and the V segment lost 2 bases, leaving 7 bases of the junction unmatched. The CDR3 runs to 17 residues.

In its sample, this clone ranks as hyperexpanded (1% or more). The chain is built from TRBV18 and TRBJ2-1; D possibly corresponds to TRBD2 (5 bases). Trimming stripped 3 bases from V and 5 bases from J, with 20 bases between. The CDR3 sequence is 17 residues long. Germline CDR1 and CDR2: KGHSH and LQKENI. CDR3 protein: CASSPWATGSSDNEQFF. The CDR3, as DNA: TGTGCCAGCTCACCGTGGGCCACGGGGTCTTCGGACAATGAGCAGTTCTTC.

DNA for the CDR3: TGCGCCAGCAGCCACGACAGCTATGGCTACACCTTC. This gives the protein CASSHDSYGYTF. This chain links TRBV4-1 with TRBJ1-2; D might be TRBD1 (5 bases). V was cut by 3 bases and J by 4 bases, with 6 bases left in between. The CDR3 runs to 12 residues. Germline CDR1 and CDR2: MGHRA and YSYEKL.

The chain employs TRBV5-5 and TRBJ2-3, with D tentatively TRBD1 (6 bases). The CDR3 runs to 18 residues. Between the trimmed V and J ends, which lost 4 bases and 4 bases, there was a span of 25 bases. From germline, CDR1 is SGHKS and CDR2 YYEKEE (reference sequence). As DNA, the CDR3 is TGTGCCAGCAGCCCTCCTCCAGACAGGACTCCTGGGGCAGATACGCAGTATTTT. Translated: CASSPPPDRTPGADTQYF.

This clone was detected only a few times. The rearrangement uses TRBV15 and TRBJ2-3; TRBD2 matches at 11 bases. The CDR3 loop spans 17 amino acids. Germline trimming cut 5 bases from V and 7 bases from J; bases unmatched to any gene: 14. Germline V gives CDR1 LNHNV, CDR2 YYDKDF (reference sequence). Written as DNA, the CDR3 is TGTGCCACCAGCGGTGGTAAACTAGCGGGGGATCCAAATACGCAGTATTTT. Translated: CATSGGKLAGDPNTQYF.

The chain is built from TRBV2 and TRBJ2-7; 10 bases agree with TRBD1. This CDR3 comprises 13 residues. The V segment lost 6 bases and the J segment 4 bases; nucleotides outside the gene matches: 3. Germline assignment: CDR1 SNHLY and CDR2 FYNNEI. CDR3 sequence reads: CASSDRGQYEQYF. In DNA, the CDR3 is TGTGCCAGCAGCGACAGGGGGCAGTACGAGCAGTACTTC.

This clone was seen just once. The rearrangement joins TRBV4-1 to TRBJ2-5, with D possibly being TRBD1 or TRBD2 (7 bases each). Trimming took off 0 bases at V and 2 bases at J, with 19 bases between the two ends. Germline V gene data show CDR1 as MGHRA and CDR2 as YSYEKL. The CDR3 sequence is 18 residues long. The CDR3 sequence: CASSQEGGGGGRQETQYF. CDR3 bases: TGCGCCAGCAGCCAAGAGGGGGGAGGGGGCGGAAGGCAAGAGACCCAGTACTTC.

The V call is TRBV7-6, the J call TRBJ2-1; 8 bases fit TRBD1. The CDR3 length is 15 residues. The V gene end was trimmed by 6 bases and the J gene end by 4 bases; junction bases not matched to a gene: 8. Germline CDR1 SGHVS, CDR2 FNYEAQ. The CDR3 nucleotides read TGTGCCAGCAGGCCCGGGACAGGCACTTACAATGAGCAGTTCTTC. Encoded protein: CASRPGTGTYNEQFF.

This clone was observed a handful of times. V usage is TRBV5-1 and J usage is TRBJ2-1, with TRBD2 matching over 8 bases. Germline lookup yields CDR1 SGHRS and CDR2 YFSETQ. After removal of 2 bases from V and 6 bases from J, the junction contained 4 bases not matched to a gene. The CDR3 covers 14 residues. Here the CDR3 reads CASSFGGAGNEQFF. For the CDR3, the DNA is TGCGCCAGCAGCTTCGGGGGGGCCGGCAATGAGCAGTTCTTC.